Included here is one TCR beta chain sequence, with context. Its antigen remains undetermined. No base qualities exist here, and no much larger clone lies one base off it. The data belong to a study of post-analysis software for immune sequencing data (dated by TCRdb to the mid-2010s). Study-level background: Relapsing-remitting, secondary progressive and progressive-relapsing multiple sclerosis were recorded as disease courses, and subtype annotation was lacking for some patients. The multiple sclerosis patient repertoires were compared with approximately 11 previously published healthy control repertoires from donors aged roughly 6 to 27 years. A subset of samples was prepared in parallel using single-end sample barcoding, then pooled and co-amplified after Illumina adapter ligation.

Library method: PCR. The listed sequencing device is Illumina HiSeq 2500. To reduce PCR and sequencing biases, unique molecular identifiers were built into the TCR beta cDNA libraries. Some 500,000 cDNA molecules were obtained per 1 to 10 million input T cells, so each molecule approximated one T cell. The same protocol used for the earlier healthy control dataset was applied to prepare and sequence the patient libraries. Within a given batch, samples were prepared together, multiplexed and sequenced on the same HiSeq lane. Turning to the authors' computational methods: Raw barcoded reads were processed with MIGEC, discarding single-read molecular identifier groups before consensus assembly and CDR3 extraction. Clonotype tables were post-analysed with VDJtools, normalizing diversity by down-sampling all datasets to the smallest sample size. In repertoire overlap clustering, CDR3 amino acid sequences, but not nucleotide sequences, were matched to correct batch-related cross-sample contamination. TCRdb reanalyzed the raw reads on its own, using fastp at Q25 for trimming and MiXCR for clone calling, and kept in-frame beta chains. Each CDR3 protein gets just one entry, which takes the most common genes and DNA from the rows behind it. The V and J calls and clone size are TCRdb's, not the authors'. The sample table contains over 700,000 distinct CDR3 sequences; only one count was recorded for 30% of them. The ten largest clones add up to approximately 0.55% of the sample.

The study at large found these results: Patients showed significantly higher frequencies than controls for several TRBV segments, among them TRBV5-6, TRBV5-1 and TRBV20-1. The control group was slightly older than the multiple sclerosis patient group. Compared with controls, multiple sclerosis patients had significantly lower normalized Chao1 diversity, a finding suggesting substantial peripheral T-cell clonal expansion. Strong co-clustering of samples prepared in the same batch was shown by direct clustering with F measure, prompting a batch-effect correction.

Including cysteine and phenylalanine, the CDR3 has 13 amino acids. Kept here is only the CDR3 DNA, which spans 39 bases and is read in frame from base 1. At the junction V is shortened by 7 bases and J by 4 bases, with 13 bases in between. CDR1 is given as MNHNS and CDR2 as SASEGT, both from the germline V gene. To demonstrate the VDJtools post-analysis software, TCR beta repertoires were profiled from the peripheral blood of about 13 young patients with multiple sclerosis. The multiple sclerosis patients were children and adolescents between roughly 6 and 16 years of age. The sequence is built from TRBV6-1 and TRBJ2-5; the D gene is unclear. This receptor was taken from a girl aged 5 to 17 with multiple sclerosis. Sequenced sample: blood. The base sequence is TGTGCCAGCAAGACCGGTGTAGCAGAGACCCAGTACTTC. Translated, it gives CASKTGVAETQYF.